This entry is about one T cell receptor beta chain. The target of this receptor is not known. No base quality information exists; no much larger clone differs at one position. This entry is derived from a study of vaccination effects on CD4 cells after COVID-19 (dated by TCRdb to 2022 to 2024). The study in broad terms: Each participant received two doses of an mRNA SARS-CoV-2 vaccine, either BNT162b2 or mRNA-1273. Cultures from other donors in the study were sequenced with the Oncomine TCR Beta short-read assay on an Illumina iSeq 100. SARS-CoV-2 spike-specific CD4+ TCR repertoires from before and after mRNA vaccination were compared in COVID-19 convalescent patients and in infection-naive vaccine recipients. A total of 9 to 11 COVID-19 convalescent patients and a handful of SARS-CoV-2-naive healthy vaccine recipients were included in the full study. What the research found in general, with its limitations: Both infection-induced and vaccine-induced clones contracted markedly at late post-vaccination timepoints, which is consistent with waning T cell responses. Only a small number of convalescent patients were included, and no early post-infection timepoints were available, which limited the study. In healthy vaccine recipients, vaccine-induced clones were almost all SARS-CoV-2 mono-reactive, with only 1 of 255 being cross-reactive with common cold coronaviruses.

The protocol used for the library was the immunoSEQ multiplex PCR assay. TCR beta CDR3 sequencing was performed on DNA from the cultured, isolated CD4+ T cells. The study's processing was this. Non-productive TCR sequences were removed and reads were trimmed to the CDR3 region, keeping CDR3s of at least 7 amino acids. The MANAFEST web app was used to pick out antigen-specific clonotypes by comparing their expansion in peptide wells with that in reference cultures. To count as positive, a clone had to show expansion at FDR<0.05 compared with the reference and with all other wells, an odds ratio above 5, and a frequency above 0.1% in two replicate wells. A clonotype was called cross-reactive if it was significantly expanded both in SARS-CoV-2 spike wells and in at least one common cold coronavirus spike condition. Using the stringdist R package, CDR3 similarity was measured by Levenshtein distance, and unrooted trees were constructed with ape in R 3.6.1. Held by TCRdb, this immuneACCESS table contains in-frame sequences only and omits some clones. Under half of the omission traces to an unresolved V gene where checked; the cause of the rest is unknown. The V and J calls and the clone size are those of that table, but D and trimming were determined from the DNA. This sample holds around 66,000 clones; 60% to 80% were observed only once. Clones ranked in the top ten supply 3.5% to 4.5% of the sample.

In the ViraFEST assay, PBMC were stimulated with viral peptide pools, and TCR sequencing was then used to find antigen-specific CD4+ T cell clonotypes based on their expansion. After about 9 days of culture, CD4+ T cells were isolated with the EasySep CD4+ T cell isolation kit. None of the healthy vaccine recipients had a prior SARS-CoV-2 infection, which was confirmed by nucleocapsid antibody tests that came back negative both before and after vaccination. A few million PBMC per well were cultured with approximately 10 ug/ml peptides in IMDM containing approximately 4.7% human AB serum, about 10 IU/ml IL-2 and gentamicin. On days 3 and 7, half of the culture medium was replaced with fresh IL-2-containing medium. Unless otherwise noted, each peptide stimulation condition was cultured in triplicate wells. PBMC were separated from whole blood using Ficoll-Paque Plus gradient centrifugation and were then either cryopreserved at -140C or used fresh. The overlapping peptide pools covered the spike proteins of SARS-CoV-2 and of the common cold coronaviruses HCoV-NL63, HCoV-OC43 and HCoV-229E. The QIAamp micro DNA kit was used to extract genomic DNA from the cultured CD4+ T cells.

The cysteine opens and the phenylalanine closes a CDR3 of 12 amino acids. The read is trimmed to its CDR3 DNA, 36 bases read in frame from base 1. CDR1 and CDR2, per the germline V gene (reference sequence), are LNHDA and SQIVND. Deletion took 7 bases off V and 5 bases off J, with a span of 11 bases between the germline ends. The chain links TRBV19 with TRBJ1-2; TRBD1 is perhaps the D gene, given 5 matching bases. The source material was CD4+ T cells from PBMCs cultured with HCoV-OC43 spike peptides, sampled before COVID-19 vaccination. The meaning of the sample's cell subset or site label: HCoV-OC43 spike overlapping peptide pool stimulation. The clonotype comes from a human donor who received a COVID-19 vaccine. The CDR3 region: CASKRQLYGYTF. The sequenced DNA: TGTGCCAGTAAGAGACAGCTTTATGGCTACACCTTC.